A selection of T cell receptor beta chains follows, all from one sample in a study of cytomegalovirus exposure and HLA in healthy donors. Clones were sequenced by immunoSEQ multiplex PCR, and TCRdb holds only the in-frame ones, with some missing. The data show around 94,000 clones, with about 62% seen just once and approximately 4.8% held by the top ten. Sequencing input: PBMCs. The receptors were gathered from a human donor in good health. The CDR3 runs from the conserved cysteine through the conserved F or W. Each record gives: J gene, clone size, D gene, V gene, CDR3 protein, CDR3 DNA. A D gene is named only where the DNA matches it firmly. For some rows the clone size is stated as once, few or many, or as a class when expanded; others skip it.

J: TRBJ2-6
size: .
D: .
V: TRBV19
CDR3: CASSIGGYGANVLTF
DNA: TGTGCCAGTAGTATCGGGGGATATGGGGCCAACGTCCTGACTTTC

J: TRBJ2-7
size: few
D: TRBD1
V: TRBV28
CDR3: CASSSGQGWYEQYF
DNA: TGTGCCAGCAGTTCGGGACAGGGCTGGTACGAGCAGTACTTC

J: TRBJ2-2
size: few
D: TRBD1
V: TRBV29-1
CDR3: CSVGQGGSGELFF
DNA: TGCAGCGTGGGACAGGGTGGGTCCGGGGAGCTGTTTTTT

J: TRBJ2-5
size: .
D: .
V: TRBV29-1
CDR3: CSVGRLLQETQYF
DNA: TGCAGCGTTGGGCGGCTTCTCCAAGAGACCCAGTACTTC

J: TRBJ2-7
size: .
D: .
V: TRBV5-4
CDR3: CASSWGVLGEASSYEQYF
DNA: TGTGCCAGCAGCTGGGGAGTTCTAGGGGAGGCCAGCTCCTACGAGCAGTACTTC

J: TRBJ2-1
size: .
D: .
V: TRBV19
CDR3: CASSPRGAGWDEQFF
DNA: TGTGCCAGTAGTCCCCGAGGCGCGGGTTGGGATGAGCAGTTCTTC

J: TRBJ1-3
size: few
D: TRBD1
V: TRBV18
CDR3: CASSPQGAGNTIYF
DNA: TGTGCCAGCTCACCGCAGGGGGCTGGAAACACCATATATTTT

J: TRBJ1-2
size: few
D: TRBD1
V: TRBV7-9
CDR3: CASSLSGQGPYYGYTF
DNA: TGTGCCAGCAGCTTGTCGGGACAGGGTCCATACTATGGCTACACCTTC

J: TRBJ2-1
size: .
D: .
V: TRBV5-1
CDR3: CASSLAGEQFF
DNA: TGCGCCAGCAGCTTGGCCGGTGAGCAGTTCTTC

J: TRBJ1-3
size: .
D: .
V: TRBV19
CDR3: CASSIVAGSSGNTIYF
DNA: TGTGCCAGTAGTATAGTTGCAGGAAGCTCTGGAAACACCATATATTTT

J: TRBJ2-7
size: few
D: TRBD2
V: TRBV6-1
CDR3: CASSEALAGSYEQYF
DNA: TGTGCCAGCAGTGAAGCGCTAGCGGGCTCCTACGAGCAGTACTTC

J: TRBJ2-7
size: .
D: TRBD2
V: TRBV11-2
CDR3: CASSSTGTSGSYEQYF
DNA: TGTGCCAGCAGCTCCACCGGGACTAGCGGGTCCTACGAGCAGTACTTC